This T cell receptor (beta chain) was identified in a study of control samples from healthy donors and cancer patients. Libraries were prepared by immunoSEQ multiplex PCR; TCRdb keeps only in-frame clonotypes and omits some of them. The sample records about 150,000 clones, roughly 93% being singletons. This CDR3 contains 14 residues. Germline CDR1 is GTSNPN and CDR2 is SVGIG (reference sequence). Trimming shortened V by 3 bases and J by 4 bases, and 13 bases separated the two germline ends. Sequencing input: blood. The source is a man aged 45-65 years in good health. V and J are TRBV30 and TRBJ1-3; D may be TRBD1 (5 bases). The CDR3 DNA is TGTGCCTGGAGCCATCAGGGCAGCGGAAACACCATATATTTT. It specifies CAWSHQGSGNTIYF. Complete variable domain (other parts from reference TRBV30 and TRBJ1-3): SQTIHQWPATLVQPVGSPLSLECTVEGTSNPNLYWYRQAAGRGLQLLFYSVGIGQISSEVPQNLSASRPQDRQFILSSKKLLLSDSGFYLCAWSHQGSGNTIYFGEGSWLTVV.